This TCR beta chain emerged from a study of blood T cell repertoires in COVID-19. Per the original methods: Reference gene primer amplification gave nucleated cell count estimates. Data came from immunoSEQ multiplex PCR; TCRdb stores just in-frame clones and leaves some out. Clone size and the V and J calls come from that table; the DNA yielded D and trimming. Of approximately 40,000 clones in the sample, around 83% are singletons; the top ten hold over 2.5%. The clonotype originates from a woman aged 55-75 years with acute or convalescent COVID-19. The source material was peripheral blood.

The CDR3 loop reads CASSELRGNTIYF. The CDR3 bases are TGTGCCAGCAGTGAACTTCGGGGAAACACCATATATTTT. The chain joins TRBV6-1 to TRBJ1-3, with D unresolved. From germline, CDR1 is MNHNS and CDR2 SASEGT. The CDR3 covers 13 residues. V lost 2 bases, J lost 4 bases, and 6 bases lay in between.